This T cell receptor (beta chain) was captured by sequencing in a study of blood T cell repertoires in COVID-19. Study in general: There were acute and convalescent COVID-19 samples, and they came from the United States, Italy and Spain. The cDNA or gDNA used as material had been derived from T cells, B-cell-depleted T cells, or PBMCs.

There are a few counts of this clone. V shed 3 bases and J 8 bases; nucleotides not matched to a gene: 9. CDR1 is SGHKS and CDR2 is YYEKEE in the germline V gene (reference sequence). The CDR3 length is 15 residues. How the authors handled the data: From reference gene primer amplification, estimates of nucleated cell counts were derived. The assay was immunoSEQ multiplex PCR, and TCRdb's table has in-frame clones only and misses some. V and J calls and clone size are given by that table; D and trimming were obtained from the DNA. The sample includes some 130,000 clones, approximately 88% of them seen just once.

Sequencing was carried out using peripheral blood. The chain employs TRBV5-5 and TRBJ1-4, with 8 positions matching TRBD1. This sequence originates from an elderly woman with acute or convalescent COVID-19. The CDR3 DNA is TGTGCCAGCAGCTCCGGCCAGGGGGCGGGGGAAAAACTGTTTTTT. Protein product: CASSSGQGAGEKLFF. The variable domain in full, with the rest retrieved from reference TRBV5-5 and TRBJ1-4, is DAGVTQSPTHLIKTRGQQVTLRCSPISGHKSVSWYQQVLGQGPQFIFQYYEKEERGRGNFPDRFSARQFPNYSSELNVNALLLGDSALYLCASSSGQGAGEKLFFGSGTQLSVL.